Described below is a single TCR beta chain sequence and its context. This record comes from a study of shared clonotypes between healthy human individuals. There were only Caucasian adults among the donors, and all lived in Nashville, Tennessee. The CDR3 loop spans 14 amino acids. CDR1 SQVTM and CDR2 ANQGSEA come from the germline V gene. Profiled with immunoSEQ multiplex PCR; TCRdb holds only in-frame clones, not every one. The data contain approximately 2.1 million clones, roughly 93% of them singletons. The chain has TRBV29-1 and TRBJ2-5, with D possibly being TRBD2 (6 bases). The J call is doubtful: the DNA matches TRBJ2-7 better. The receptor was derived from a man aged 18 to 29 in good health. Some clones in this sample may be carry-over from other donors' samples. Sequenced: naive CD4+ T cells from PBMCs. The subset: CD45RA+ positively selected. CDR3 DNA: TGCAGCGTCGTTTCCCCGGGGCTAGCGAACGAGCAGTACTTC. Translating it yields CSVVSPGLANEQYF.